This TCR beta chain was found in a study of type 1 and type 2 diabetes patients. All diabetic donors were classified as either type 1 or type 2 diabetes. Germline V lookup: CDR1 MNHEY, CDR2 SVGEGT. The V gene lost 7 bases and the J gene lost 0 bases, with 13 bases spanning the gap. The length of the CDR3 is 16 residues. Notes on this clonotype: No antigen is known for it.

Study outcomes and limitations: In CD4+ and CD8+ T cells, type 2 diabetes diversity exceeded type 1. Type 2 diabetes and control V and J usage correlated highly, about 0.97.

Genomic DNA was the PCR template. A primer set of 30 forward and 13 reverse primers amplified the CDR3. MiXCR was run by TCRdb on the multiplex PCR reads, yielding one entry per CDR3 protein. The data contain some 250,000 distinct CDR3 sequences, around 50% of them singletons. The rearrangement uses TRBV6-2 or TRBV6-3 and TRBJ1-6; no definite D call. The material sequenced was peripheral blood mononuclear cells (PBMCs). The TCR originated in a man between 18 and 29 years old with type 2 diabetes. CDR3 nucleotide sequence: TGTGCCAGCACCCCCCACAGCAGCTCCTATAATTCACCCCTCCACTTT. As protein: CASTPHSSSYNSPLHF.